This TCR beta chain was retrieved from a study of cytomegalovirus exposure and HLA in healthy donors. CDR1 is SGHNT, CDR2 YYREEE, per germline (reference sequence). The CDR3 sequence is 15 residues long. J was trimmed by 2 bases and V by 0 bases; bases with no gene match: 2. This PCR relied on a set of 60 Vbeta primers and 13 Jbeta primers. The protocol was immunoSEQ multiplex PCR, while the TCRdb copy is restricted to in-frame clones and leaves out a portion. The repertoire holds fewer than 250,000 clones, with under 80% as singletons. This clone has a handful of counts. The antigen is unknown. Findings and caveats of the study: Compared with the roughly 700-donor mean, an Asian-associated ancestry cluster reportedly had fewer N-insertions, according to a later analysis. Donors were assumed by presence/absence analyses to have roughly uniform sequencing depth. Later work found most CMV-associated TCR beta chains apparently HLA-restricted.

This clonotype was sampled from a man younger than 45 in good health and CMV-seropositive. The source material was PBMCs. The J gene is TRBJ2-7, the V gene TRBV5-4; 10 bases agree with TRBD2. The CDR3 DNA reads TGTGCCAGCAGCTTGGTACTAGCGGGGACCTACGAGCAGTACTTC. It is translated as CASSLVLAGTYEQYF.